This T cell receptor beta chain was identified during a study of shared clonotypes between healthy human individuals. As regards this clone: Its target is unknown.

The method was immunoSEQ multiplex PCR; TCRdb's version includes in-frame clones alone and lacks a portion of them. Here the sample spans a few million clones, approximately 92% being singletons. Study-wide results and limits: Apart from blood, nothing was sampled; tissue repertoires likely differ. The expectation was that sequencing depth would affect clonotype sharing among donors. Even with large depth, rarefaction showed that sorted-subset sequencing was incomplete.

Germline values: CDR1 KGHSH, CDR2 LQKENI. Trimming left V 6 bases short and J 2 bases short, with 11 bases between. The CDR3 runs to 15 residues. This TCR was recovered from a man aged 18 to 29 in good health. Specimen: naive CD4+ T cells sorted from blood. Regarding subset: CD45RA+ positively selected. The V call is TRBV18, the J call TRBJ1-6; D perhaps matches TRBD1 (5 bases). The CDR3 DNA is TGTGCCAGCTCTCCCGGGACGGCCTATAATTCACCCCTCCACTTT. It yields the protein CASSPGTAYNSPLHF.